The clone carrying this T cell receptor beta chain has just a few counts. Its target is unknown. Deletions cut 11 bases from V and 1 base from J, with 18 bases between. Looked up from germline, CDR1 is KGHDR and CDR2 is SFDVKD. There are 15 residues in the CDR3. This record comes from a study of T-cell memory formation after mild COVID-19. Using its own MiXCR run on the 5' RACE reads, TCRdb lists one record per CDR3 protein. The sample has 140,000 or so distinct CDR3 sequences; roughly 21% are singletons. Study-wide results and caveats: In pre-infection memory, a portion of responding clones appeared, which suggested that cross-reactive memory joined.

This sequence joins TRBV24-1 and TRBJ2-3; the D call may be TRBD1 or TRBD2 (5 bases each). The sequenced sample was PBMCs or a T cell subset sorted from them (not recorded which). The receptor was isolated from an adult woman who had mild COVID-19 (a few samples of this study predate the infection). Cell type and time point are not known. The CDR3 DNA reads TGTGCCATCTCGAGGGGACGGACGGGCACAGATACGCAGTATTTT. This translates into CAISRGRTGTDTQYF.